This T cell receptor (beta chain) is drawn from a study of cytomegalovirus exposure and HLA in healthy donors. Study-level findings and limits: Data from an earlier analysis indicated that most TCR beta V segments were productive either about 87% or about 30% of the time. A few chains tied to CMV proved CMV antigen-specific in vitro.

In germline, CDR1 is SEHNR, CDR2 FQNEAQ (reference sequence). V shed 6 bases and J shed 6 bases, with 22 bases lying between them. The CDR3 covers 16 residues. Remarks on this clone: Its antigen is still unknown.

PCR employed 60 Vbeta and 13 Jbeta primers. Only in-frame clones appear in the TCRdb table, and some are missing; sequencing was by immunoSEQ multiplex PCR. The table lists 130,000 or so clones, roughly 9% of them singletons. This TCR was sampled from a middle-aged woman in good health and CMV-seropositive. The chain is built from TRBV7-9 and TRBJ2-3; TRBD1 is a possible D gene (5 bases). The source material was PBMCs. The CDR3 loop reads CASSFSWTAPGDTQYF. CDR3 DNA: TGTGCCAGCAGTTTTTCTTGGACGGCCCCAGGGGATACGCAGTATTTT.